Given below is one T cell receptor beta chain in context. Its target is unknown. This entry is derived from a study of graft-versus-host responses after intestinal transplantation. Overall study: Those transplanted obtained multivisceral, liver-intestinal, or isolated intestinal grafts.

This table comes from immunoSEQ multiplex PCR, and its TCRdb copy is limited to in-frame clones, with some not included. Of 90,000 to 150,000 clones in the sample, around 95% were seen once. Germline V CDR1 and CDR2: LNHDA, SQIVND (reference sequence). This CDR3 comprises 13 residues. With 5 bases removed from V and 3 bases from J, the gap between germline ends came to 11 bases. This chain connects TRBV19 to TRBJ2-7, with a tentative D call TRBD1 (6 bases). The input for sequencing was unstimulated CD8+ T cells sorted from spleen or lymph node cells, taken before intestinal transplant. This TCR was recovered from a human donor who received an intestinal transplant. The CDR3 sequence is CASSPGQYYEQYF. Written as DNA, the CDR3 is TGTGCCAGTAGTCCAGGACAGTACTACGAGCAGTACTTC. Complete variable domain (other parts from reference TRBV19 and TRBJ2-7): DGGITQSPKYLFRKEGQNVTLSCEQNLNHDAMYWYRQDPGQGLRLIYYSQIVNDFQKGDIAEGYSVSREKKESFPLTVTSAQKNPTAFYLCASSPGQYYEQYFGPGTRLTVT.